These 28 T cell receptor beta chains share one sample of origin, sequenced in a study of naive and memory T cell subsets. Two oligonucleotides, mixed equimolar, formed the beta constant-region primer covering TRBC1 and TRBC2. Four rounds of PCR amplified the ligated cDNA using nested alpha and beta constant-region primers plus SP2. Each CDR3 protein is one row after TCRdb ran MiXCR on the UMI-ligation and nested PCR reads. The sample includes approximately 150,000 distinct CDR3 sequences, 15% to 20% of them seen just once. Antigens for these TCRs are unknown. Whole-study results and caveats: Possibly reflecting memory cells re-expressing CD45RA, a few larger clonotypes occurred in naive repertoires, especially CD8.

The sample consisted of naive CD8+ T cells from blood. The source is a human donor in good health.

The rearrangement links TRBV29-1 to TRBJ2-7; tentatively, D is TRBD1 (5 bases). The CDR3 runs to 13 residues. Trimming took off 5 bases at V and 3 bases at J, with 14 bases between the two ends. CDR1 SQVTM and CDR2 ANQGSEA come from the germline V gene. The CDR3 reads CSVIDGRDYEQYF. Written as DNA, the CDR3 is TGCAGCGTTATTGACGGCAGGGACTACGAGCAGTACTTC.

The table lists this clonotype with a few counts. This chain uses TRBV6-2 or TRBV6-3 with TRBJ1-6; D ambiguous. Germline CDR1 is MNHEY and CDR2 is SVGEGT. The CDR3 is 12 residues long. Trimming took off 3 bases at V and 12 bases at J, with 9 bases between the two ends. The CDR3 nucleotides read TGTGCCAGCAGTTATCTACGGAAACCCCTCCACTTT. It is translated as CASSYLRKPLHF.

V is TRBV12-3 or TRBV12-4 and J is TRBJ2-3; D possibly matches TRBD1 or TRBD2 (5 bases each). V lost 3 bases and J 2 bases, leaving 18 bases between the germline ends. The CDR3 is 17 amino acids. This CDR3 is CASSFFPSLGDTDTQYF. CDR3 in DNA: TGTGCCAGCAGTTTTTTCCCCAGCCTGGGGGACACAGATACGCAGTATTTT.

There are a few counts of this clonotype. This rearrangement joins TRBV7-8 to TRBJ2-1; TRBD1 aligns across 9 bases. V shed 6 bases, J shed 5 bases, and the junction held 8 bases outside the gene matches. Per the germline V gene, CDR1 is SGHVS and CDR2 is FQNEAQ. The CDR3 extends over 15 amino acids. Here the CDR3 DNA reads TGTGCCAGCAGTTCTACGGACAGGGGAGACAATGAGCAGTTCTTC. It translates to CASSSTDRGDNEQFF.

V and J are TRBV27 and TRBJ1-1; 7 bases agree with TRBD1. Germline CDR1 MNHEY, CDR2 SMNVEV (reference sequence). The J segment lost 6 bases and the V segment lost 6 bases, leaving 4 bases of the junction unmatched. CDR3 length: 12 amino acids. This chain's CDR3 is CASSTTGSEAFF. The CDR3 DNA reads TGTGCCAGCAGCACGACAGGGTCTGAAGCTTTCTTT.

There are a few counts of this clonotype. J is TRBJ1-1 and V is TRBV5-1; 9 bases are a match to TRBD1. CDR1 SGHRS and CDR2 YFSETQ come from the germline V gene. The CDR3 is 15 residues long. Trimming removed 4 bases from V and 1 base from J; junction bases left unmatched: 5. CDR3 amino acids: CASSPGDRANTEAFF. As DNA, the CDR3 is TGCGCCAGCAGCCCGGGGGACAGGGCGAACACTGAAGCTTTCTTT.

The rearrangement uses TRBV28 and TRBJ2-7; a possible D gene is TRBD1 (6 bases). The germline gives CDR1 MDHEN, CDR2 SYDVKM. This CDR3 is 15 amino acids long. V was cut by 5 bases and J by 9 bases, with 23 bases left in between. The CDR3 coding sequence is TGTGCCAGCAGTCCCCCCGGGGACACCCCTACGGTGCAGTACTTC. The encoded protein is CASSPPGDTPTVQYF.

The chain is built from TRBV3-1 and TRBJ1-1, with D tentatively TRBD1 (5 bases). This CDR3 is 18 amino acids long. V lost 0 bases to trimming and J lost 0 bases, with 17 bases between them. The germline gives CDR1 LGHDT, CDR2 YNNKEL (reference sequence). The CDR3 sequence: CASSQDYGEGPMNTEAFF. In nucleotides, the CDR3 is TGTGCCAGCAGCCAAGATTATGGCGAGGGGCCGATGAACACTGAAGCTTTCTTT.

This chain links TRBV28 with TRBJ2-3; 7 bases agree with TRBD1. The germline CDR1 and CDR2 sequences are MDHEN and SYDVKM. Germline trimming cut 2 bases from V and 2 bases from J; bases unmatched to any gene: 10. The length of the CDR3 is 17 residues. The CDR3 sequence: CASSLQAGGLSTDTQYF. The CDR3 nucleotides are TGTGCCAGCAGTTTACAGGCAGGGGGTTTATCCACAGATACGCAGTATTTT.

A few counts support this clonotype. V is TRBV27 and J is TRBJ1-1; a weak D match, TRBD1 (6 bases). Germline loops: CDR1 MNHEY, CDR2 SMNVEV (reference sequence). Trimming stripped 2 bases from V and 1 base from J, with 8 bases between. There are 14 residues in the CDR3. The DNA of the CDR3 is TGTGCCAGCAGTTTACAGGGGCAGAACACTGAAGCTTTCTTT. Translating gives CASSLQGQNTEAFF.

The chain carries TRBV19 and TRBJ2-1; D possibly uses TRBD1 or TRBD2 (5 bases each). Germline loops: CDR1 LNHDA, CDR2 SQIVND (reference sequence). Trimming shortened V by 9 bases and J by 12 bases, and 24 bases separated the two germline ends. CDR3 length: 14 residues. In DNA form, the CDR3 reads TGTGCCAGCTGGGACCCCCTCGGGTACGCGGTGCAGTTCTTC. Protein product: CASWDPLGYAVQFF.

V usage is TRBV12-5 and J usage is TRBJ2-7; D unclear. Between the trimmed V and J ends, which lost 1 base and 5 bases, there was a span of 3 bases. The CDR3 length is 11 residues. CDR1 and CDR2 from the germline V gene are LGHNT and FRNRAP. The CDR3 protein is CASGLGDEQYF. As DNA, the CDR3 is TGTGCTAGTGGTTTGGGGGACGAGCAGTACTTC.

This clonotype occurred a few times. The chain links TRBV15 to TRBJ2-3; D remains ambiguous. Germline V gene data show CDR1 as LNHNV and CDR2 as YYDKDF (reference sequence). V lost 5 bases to trimming and J lost 6 bases, with 9 bases between them. The CDR3 totals 12 residues. CDR3 in DNA: TGTGCCACCAGCGCCCTGGGGGATACGCAGTATTTT. It yields the protein CATSALGDTQYF.

This clonotype appeared a few times. The genes are TRBV27 and TRBJ2-7; 9 nucleotides agree with TRBD1. Germline V lookup: CDR1 MNHEY, CDR2 SMNVEV (reference sequence). The CDR3 consists of 14 residues. The trim removed 7 bases at V and 1 base at J, leaving 5 bases unmatched. In DNA form, the CDR3 reads TGTGCCAGCAATCCGGGACAGGGATCCTACGAGCAGTACTTC. This encodes CASNPGQGSYEQYF.

This clonotype was counted a few times. J is TRBJ2-1 and V is TRBV30; 7 bases are a match to TRBD2. The CDR3 consists of 15 residues. CDR1 is GTSNPN, CDR2 SVGIG, per germline (reference sequence). CDR3 in amino acids: CALDAGERVYNEQFF. The DNA of the CDR3 is TGTGCTTTGGATGCGGGAGAGAGGGTCTACAATGAGCAGTTCTTC.

The chain combines TRBV27 with TRBJ1-1; D is unclear. The V end was cut by 8 bases, the J end by 0 bases, with 10 bases between. Germline CDR1 is MNHEY and CDR2 is SMNVEV (reference sequence). CDR3 length: 13 amino acids. The CDR3 spells CASRSYMNTEAFF. The CDR3 region has the DNA TGTGCCAGCCGCAGCTACATGAACACTGAAGCTTTCTTT.

The chain recombines TRBV7-2 with TRBJ1-2; D gene unclear. Between the trimmed V and J ends, which lost 4 bases and 8 bases, there was a span of 11 bases. Germline V lookup: CDR1 SGHTA, CDR2 FQGNSA. The CDR3 consists of 12 residues. The CDR3 loop is CASSSSGRGYTF. Written as DNA, the CDR3 is TGTGCCAGCAGCTCGTCCGGCCGAGGCTACACCTTC.

This sequence joins TRBV27 and TRBJ1-1; D not certain. Looked up from germline, CDR1 is MNHEY and CDR2 is SMNVEV (reference sequence). The V end lost 3 bases, the J end lost 1 base, and 6 bases lay between the germline ends. The CDR3 has 13 residues. The CDR3 bases are TGTGCCAGCAGTTTCTACAGGAACACTGAAGCTTTCTTT. Amino acid sequence: CASSFYRNTEAFF.

This chain joins TRBV6-5 and TRBJ2-7; TRBD2 matches 10 bases. The V gene end was trimmed by 2 bases and the J gene end by 6 bases; junction bases not matched to a gene: 4. Per germline, CDR1 MNHEY and CDR2 SVGAGI. This CDR3 is 14 amino acids long. The CDR3 region is CASSYLAGVGEQYF. CDR3 DNA sequence: TGTGCCAGCAGTTACCTAGCGGGAGTGGGCGAGCAGTACTTC.

This chain links TRBV5-1 with TRBJ2-3, with TRBD1 identical over 9 bases. The CDR3 contains 15 residues. Per germline, CDR1 SGHRS and CDR2 YFSETQ. With 2 bases clipped from V and 4 bases from J, the junction kept 5 bases outside the gene matches. The CDR3 bases are TGCGCCAGCAGCTTTACAGGGGGCGCCGCAGATACGCAGTATTTT. It codes for CASSFTGGAADTQYF.

This chain links TRBV6-5 with TRBJ2-5, with 7 bases lining up with TRBD1. CDR1 is MNHEY and CDR2 is SVGAGI in the germline V gene. The CDR3 extends over 14 amino acids. J was trimmed by 2 bases and V by 6 bases; bases with no gene match: 6. CDR3 bases: TGTGCCAGCAGCTACAGGGGCACACAAGAGACCCAGTACTTC. Its protein product is CASSYRGTQETQYF.

CDR3 loop: CSGESRDSPTYEQYF. The CDR3 DNA is TGCAGTGGGGAGAGCCGGGACAGCCCAACCTACGAGCAGTACTTC. The rearrangement links TRBV20-1 to TRBJ2-7; 7 bases agree with TRBD1. Trimming cost V 7 bases and J 2 bases; bases outside gene matches: 14. The CDR3 length is 15 residues. In germline, CDR1 is DFQATT, CDR2 SNEGSKA (reference sequence).

This clonotype showed up many times. The rearrangement joins TRBV29-1 to TRBJ1-4; no clear D gene. In germline, CDR1 is SQVTM, CDR2 ANQGSEA. This CDR3 comprises 15 residues. Trimming cost V 6 bases and J 4 bases, with 18 bases left between them. In nucleotides, the CDR3 is TGCAGCGTCGAACTACCGGGAGGGTTTAATGAAAAACTGTTTTTT. It yields the protein CSVELPGGFNEKLFF. The entire variable domain, with the rest obtained from reference TRBV29-1 and TRBJ1-4, is as follows: SAVISQKPSRDICQRGTSLTIQCQVDSQVTMMFWYRQQPGQSLTLIATANQGSEATYESGFVIDKFPISRPNLTFSTLTVSNMSPEDSSIYLCSVELPGGFNEKLFFGSGTQLSVL.

The CDR3 DNA reads as TGTGCCAGCAGTCCCAGCGCAGTCTACAATGAGCAGTTCTTC. Encoded protein: CASSPSAVYNEQFF. This rearrangement joins TRBV6-5 to TRBJ2-1; D is unresolved. In germline, CDR1 is MNHEY, CDR2 SVGAGI. V gave up 5 bases and J gave up 3 bases, with 11 bases separating them. The CDR3 length is 14 residues.

V usage is TRBV9 and J usage is TRBJ2-7; 12 nucleotides match TRBD2. The junction had 8 bases not matched to a gene; V was cut back by 4 bases and J by 6 bases. This CDR3 spans 15 amino acids. Germline CDR1 is SGDLS and CDR2 is YYNGEE. CDR3 amino acids: CASSRRTSGNLEQYF. CDR3 in DNA: TGTGCCAGCAGCAGAAGGACTAGCGGGAATCTCGAGCAGTACTTC.

This clonotype was seen a few times. The gene calls are TRBV5-1 and TRBJ2-1; D is unclear. CDR1 and CDR2 (germline): SGHRS, YFSETQ. This CDR3 is 12 amino acids long. V lost 5 bases and J lost 10, with 13 bases in between. CDR3 sequence: CASSYTLGEQFF. CDR3 nucleotide sequence: TGCGCCAGCAGTTATACACTCGGGGAGCAGTTCTTC.

The V gene is TRBV15, the J gene TRBJ1-1; 7 nucleotides match TRBD1. Germline CDR1 LNHNV, CDR2 YYDKDF (reference sequence). The CDR3 loop spans 15 amino acids. Trimming at V came to 5 bases and at J to 0 bases, leaving 6 bases not matched to a gene. DNA of the CDR3: TGTGCCACCAGCGTTCCGGGACAGCTGAACACTGAAGCTTTCTTT. Translation gives CATSVPGQLNTEAFF. The variable domain in full, completed from reference TRBV15 and TRBJ1-1, reads DAMVIQNPRYQVTQFGKPVTLSCSQTLNHNVMYWYQQKSSQAPKLLFHYYDKDFNNEADTPDNFQSRRPNTSFCFLDIRSPGLGDTAMYLCATSVPGQLNTEAFFGQGTRLTVV.

This clonotype was observed at least ten times. This chain connects TRBV5-1 to TRBJ2-1, with 9 bases lining up with TRBD1. The CDR3 covers 15 residues. The junction had 5 bases not matched to a gene; V was cut back by 3 bases and J by 4 bases. The V gene's germline CDR1 is SGHRS and CDR2 YFSETQ. CDR3 amino acids: CASSWRTGDYNEQFF. As DNA, the CDR3 is TGCGCCAGCAGCTGGAGGACAGGGGATTACAATGAGCAGTTCTTC.